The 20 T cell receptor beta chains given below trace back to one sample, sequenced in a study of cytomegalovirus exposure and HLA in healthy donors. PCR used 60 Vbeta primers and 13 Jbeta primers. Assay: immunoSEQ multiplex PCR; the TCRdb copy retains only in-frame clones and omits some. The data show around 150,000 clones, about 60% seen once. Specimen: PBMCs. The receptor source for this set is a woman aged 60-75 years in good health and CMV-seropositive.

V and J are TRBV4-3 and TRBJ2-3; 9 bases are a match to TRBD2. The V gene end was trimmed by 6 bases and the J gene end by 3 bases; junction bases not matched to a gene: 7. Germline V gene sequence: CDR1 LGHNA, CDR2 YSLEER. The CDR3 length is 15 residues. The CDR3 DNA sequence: TGCGCCAGCAGGGAGGGACTAGCCGGGACAGATACGCAGTATTTT. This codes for CASREGLAGTDTQYF.

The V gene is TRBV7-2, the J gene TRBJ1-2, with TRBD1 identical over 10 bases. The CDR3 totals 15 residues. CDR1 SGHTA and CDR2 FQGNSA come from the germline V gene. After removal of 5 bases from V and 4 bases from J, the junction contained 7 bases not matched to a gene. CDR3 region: CASSPRQGAIYGYTF. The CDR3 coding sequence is TGTGCCAGCAGCCCCCGACAGGGGGCTATCTATGGCTACACCTTC.

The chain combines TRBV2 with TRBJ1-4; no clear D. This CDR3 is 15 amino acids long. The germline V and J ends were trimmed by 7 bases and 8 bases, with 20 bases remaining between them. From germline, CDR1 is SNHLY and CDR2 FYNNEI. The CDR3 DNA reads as TGTGCCAGCATTAGCGACTCCTCTCCGAGAGAAAAACTGTTTTTT. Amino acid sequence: CASISDSSPREKLFF.

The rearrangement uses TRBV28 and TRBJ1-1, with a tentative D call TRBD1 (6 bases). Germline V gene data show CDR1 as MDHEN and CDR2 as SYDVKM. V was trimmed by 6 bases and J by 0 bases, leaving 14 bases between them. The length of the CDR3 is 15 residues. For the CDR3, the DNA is TGTGCCAGCAGCTCCGTCGGACAGATGAACACTGAAGCTTTCTTT. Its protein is CASSSVGQMNTEAFF.

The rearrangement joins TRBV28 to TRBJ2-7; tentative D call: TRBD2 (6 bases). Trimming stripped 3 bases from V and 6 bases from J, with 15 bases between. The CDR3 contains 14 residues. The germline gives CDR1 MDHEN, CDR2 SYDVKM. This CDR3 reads CASSFVEGPGEQYF. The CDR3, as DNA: TGTGCCAGCAGTTTCGTGGAGGGGCCCGGCGAGCAGTACTTC. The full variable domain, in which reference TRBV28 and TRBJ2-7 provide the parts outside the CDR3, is DVKVTQSSRYLVKRTGEKVFLECVQDMDHENMFWYRQDPGLGLRLIYFSYDVKMKEKGDIPEGYSVSREKKERFSLILESASTNQTSMYLCASSFVEGPGEQYFGPGTRLTVT.

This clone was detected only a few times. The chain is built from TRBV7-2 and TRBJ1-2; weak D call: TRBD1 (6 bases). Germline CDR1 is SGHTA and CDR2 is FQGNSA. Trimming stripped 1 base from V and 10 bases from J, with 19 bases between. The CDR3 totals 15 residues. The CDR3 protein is CASSLVGWGTSHYTF. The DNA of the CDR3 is TGTGCCAGCAGCTTAGTGGGTTGGGGGACATCTCACTACACCTTC.

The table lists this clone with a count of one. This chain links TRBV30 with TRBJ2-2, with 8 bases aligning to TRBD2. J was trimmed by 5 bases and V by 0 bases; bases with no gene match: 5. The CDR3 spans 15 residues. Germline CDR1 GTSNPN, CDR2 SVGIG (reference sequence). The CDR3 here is CAWSVLREVTGELFF. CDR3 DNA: TGTGCCTGGAGTGTACTGCGGGAGGTGACCGGGGAGCTGTTTTTT. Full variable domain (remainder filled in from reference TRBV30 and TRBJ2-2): SQTIHQWPATLVQPVGSPLSLECTVEGTSNPNLYWYRQAAGRGLQLLFYSVGIGQISSEVPQNLSASRPQDRQFILSSKKLLLSDSGFYLCAWSVLREVTGELFFGEGSRLTVL.

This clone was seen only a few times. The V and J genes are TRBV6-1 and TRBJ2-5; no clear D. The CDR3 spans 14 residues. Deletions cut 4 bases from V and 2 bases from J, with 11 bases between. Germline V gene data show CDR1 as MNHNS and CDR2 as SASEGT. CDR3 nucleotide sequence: TGTGCCAGCAGTGGGTACAGCTTGCAAGAGACCCAGTACTTC. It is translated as CASSGYSLQETQYF.

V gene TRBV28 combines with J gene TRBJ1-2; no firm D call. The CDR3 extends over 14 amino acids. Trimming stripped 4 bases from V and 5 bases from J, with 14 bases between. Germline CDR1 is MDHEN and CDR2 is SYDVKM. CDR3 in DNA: TGTGCCAGCAGTTCCCTACCCTCAGGATATGGCTACACCTTC. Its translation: CASSSLPSGYGYTF.

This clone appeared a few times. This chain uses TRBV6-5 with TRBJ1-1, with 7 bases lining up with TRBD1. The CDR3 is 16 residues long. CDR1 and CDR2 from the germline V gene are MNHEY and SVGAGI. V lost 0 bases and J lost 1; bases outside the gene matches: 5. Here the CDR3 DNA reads TGTGCCAGCAGTTACTCGGACAGGATAGGGAACACTGAAGCTTTCTTT. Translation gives CASSYSDRIGNTEAFF.

The CDR3 nucleotides read TGCGCCAGCAGGAGGGACGTGACAGGGACAGATACGCAGTATTTT. It codes for CASRRDVTGTDTQYF. The rearrangement joins TRBV5-1 to TRBJ2-3; 7 bases are shared with TRBD1. V lost 5 bases to trimming and J lost 3 bases; unmatched junction nucleotides: 9. The length of the CDR3 is 15 residues. Germline CDR1 SGHRS, CDR2 YFSETQ.

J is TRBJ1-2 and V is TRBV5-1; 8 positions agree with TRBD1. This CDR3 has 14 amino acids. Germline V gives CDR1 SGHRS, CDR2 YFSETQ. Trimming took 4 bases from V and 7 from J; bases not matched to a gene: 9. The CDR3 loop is CASSRLQGAGGYTF. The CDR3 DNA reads TGCGCCAGCAGCCGTCTTCAGGGGGCGGGTGGCTACACCTTC.

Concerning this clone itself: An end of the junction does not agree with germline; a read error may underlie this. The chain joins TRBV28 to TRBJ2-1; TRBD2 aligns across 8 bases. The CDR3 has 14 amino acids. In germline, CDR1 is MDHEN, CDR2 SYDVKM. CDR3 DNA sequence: TGTGCCGCCAAGAGCGGGAGCGCCTACAATGGGCAGTTCTTC. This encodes CAAKSGSAYNGQFF.

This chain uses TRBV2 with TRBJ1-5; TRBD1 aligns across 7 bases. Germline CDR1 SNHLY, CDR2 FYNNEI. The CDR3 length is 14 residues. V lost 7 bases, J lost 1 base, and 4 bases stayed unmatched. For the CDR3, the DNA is TGTGCCAGCACCCCGGGACAGAGCAATCAGCCCCAGCATTTT. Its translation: CASTPGQSNQPQHF.

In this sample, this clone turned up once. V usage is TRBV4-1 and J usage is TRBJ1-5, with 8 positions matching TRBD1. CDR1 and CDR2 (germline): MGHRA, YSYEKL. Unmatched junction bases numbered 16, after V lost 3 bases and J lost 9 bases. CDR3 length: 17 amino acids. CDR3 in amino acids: CASSHLVTGARGPPQHF. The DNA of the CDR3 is TGCGCCAGCAGCCACTTAGTGACAGGGGCTCGGGGGCCGCCCCAGCATTTT.

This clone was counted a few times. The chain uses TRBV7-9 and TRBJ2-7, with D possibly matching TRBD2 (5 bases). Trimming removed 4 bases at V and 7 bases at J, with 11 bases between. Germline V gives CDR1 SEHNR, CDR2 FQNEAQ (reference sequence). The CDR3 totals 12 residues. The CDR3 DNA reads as TGTGCCAGCAGCTCGACTATCCCGGAGCAGTACTTC. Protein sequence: CASSSTIPEQYF.

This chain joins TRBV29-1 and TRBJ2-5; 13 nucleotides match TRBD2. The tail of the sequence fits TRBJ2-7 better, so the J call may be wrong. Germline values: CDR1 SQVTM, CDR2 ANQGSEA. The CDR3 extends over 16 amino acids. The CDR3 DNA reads TGCAGCGTTGGGTCCCGGACTAGCGGGAGTTGGTACGAGCAGTACTTC. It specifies CSVGSRTSGSWYEQYF.

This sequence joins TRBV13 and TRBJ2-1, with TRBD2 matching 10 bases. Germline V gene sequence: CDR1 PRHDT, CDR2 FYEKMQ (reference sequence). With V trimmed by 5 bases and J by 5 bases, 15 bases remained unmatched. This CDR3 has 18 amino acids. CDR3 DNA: TGTGCCAGCAGCCAGGGGGTTCCTAGCGGGAGCGAGGACAATGAGCAGTTCTTC. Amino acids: CASSQGVPSGSEDNEQFF.

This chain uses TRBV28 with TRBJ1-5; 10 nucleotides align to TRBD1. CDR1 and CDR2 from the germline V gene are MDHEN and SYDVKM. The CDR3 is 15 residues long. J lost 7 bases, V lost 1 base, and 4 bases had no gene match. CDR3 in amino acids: CASSLLGQGYQPQHF. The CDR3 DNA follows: TGTGCCAGCAGTTTATTGGGACAGGGGTACCAGCCCCAGCATTTT.

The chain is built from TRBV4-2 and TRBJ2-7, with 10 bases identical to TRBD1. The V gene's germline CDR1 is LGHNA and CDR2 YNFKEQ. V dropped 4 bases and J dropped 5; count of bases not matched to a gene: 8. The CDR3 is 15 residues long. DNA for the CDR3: TGTGCCAGCAGCCTGCCGGGACAGGGGCCCAACGAGCAGTACTTC. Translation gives CASSLPGQGPNEQYF.